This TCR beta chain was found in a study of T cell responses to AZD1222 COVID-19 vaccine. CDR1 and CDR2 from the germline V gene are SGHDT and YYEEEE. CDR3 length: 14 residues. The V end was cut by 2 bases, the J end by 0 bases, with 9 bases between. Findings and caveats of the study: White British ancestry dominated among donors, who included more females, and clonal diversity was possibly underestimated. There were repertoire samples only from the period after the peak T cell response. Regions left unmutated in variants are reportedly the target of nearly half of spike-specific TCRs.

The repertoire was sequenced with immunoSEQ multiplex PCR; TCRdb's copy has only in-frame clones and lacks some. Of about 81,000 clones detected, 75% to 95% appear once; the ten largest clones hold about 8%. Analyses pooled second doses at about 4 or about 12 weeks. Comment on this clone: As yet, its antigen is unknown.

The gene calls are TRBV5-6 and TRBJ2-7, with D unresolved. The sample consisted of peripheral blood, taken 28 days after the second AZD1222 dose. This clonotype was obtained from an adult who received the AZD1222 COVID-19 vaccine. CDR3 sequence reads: CASSFGGSSYEQYF. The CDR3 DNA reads TGTGCCAGCAGCTTCGGCGGAAGCTCCTACGAGCAGTACTTC. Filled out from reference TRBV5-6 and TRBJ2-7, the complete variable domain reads DAGVTQSPTHLIKTRGQQVTLRCSPKSGHDTVSWYQQALGQGPQFIFQYYEEEERQRGNFPDRFSGHQFPNYSSELNVNALLLGDSALYLCASSFGGSSYEQYFGPGTRLTVT.